One sample yielded the 26 T cell receptor beta chains listed below, sequenced in a study of blood T cell repertoires in COVID-19. Sequenced by immunoSEQ multiplex PCR; TCRdb stores in-frame clones only, minus some. Of under 85,000 clones listed, roughly four fifths are singletons. The sequencing sample was made of peripheral blood. The source is a human donor in a cohort sampled during active COVID-19.

The chain recombines TRBV6-5 with TRBJ1-1, with TRBD1 identical over 11 bases. The CDR3 consists of 15 residues. The trim removed 0 bases at V and 7 bases at J, leaving 4 bases unmatched. Germline V lookup: CDR1 MNHEY, CDR2 SVGAGI. For the CDR3, the DNA is TGTGCCAGCAGTTACTCAAGGACAGGGGGCGGTGAAGCTTTCTTT. This translates into CASSYSRTGGGEAFF.

V and J are TRBV6-6 and TRBJ2-3; D is possibly TRBD1 (6 bases). V lost 7 bases and J 3 bases, leaving 17 bases between the germline ends. Germline CDR1 MNHNY, CDR2 SVGAGI (reference sequence). The CDR3 is made up of 15 amino acids. The CDR3: CASTYGQIGTDTQYF. The CDR3 DNA reads as TGTGCCAGCACCTACGGACAGATTGGGACAGATACGCAGTATTTT.

The genes are TRBV6-1 and TRBJ1-5; D not resolved. Germline V gene sequence: CDR1 MNHNS, CDR2 SASEGT. Trimming took off 0 bases at V and 7 bases at J, with 13 bases between the two ends. The CDR3 spans 15 residues. The CDR3 DNA is TGTGCCAGCAGTGAAGCGGGGTCCGGAGGCCAGCCCCAGCATTTT. Translated: CASSEAGSGGQPQHF.

This clone was detected a few times. J is TRBJ2-7 and V is TRBV11-2, with 15 positions matching TRBD2. The CDR3 is 18 amino acids. The germline V gene has CDR1 SGHAT and CDR2 FQNNGV. J gave up 1 base and V 4 bases, and 8 bases lay outside the gene matches. The CDR3 reads CASSWTGTSGGWSYEQYF. The CDR3 DNA reads as TGTGCCAGCAGCTGGACAGGGACTAGCGGGGGGTGGTCCTACGAGCAGTACTTC.

This chain uses TRBV30 with TRBJ2-1; D perhaps matches TRBD2 (5 bases). Trimming pared 2 bases from V and 0 bases from J, leaving 11 bases between. Germline CDR1 and CDR2: GTSNPN and SVGIG (reference sequence). The CDR3 contains 15 residues. DNA for the CDR3: TGTGCCTGGAGTTACGGGAAATTCTCCTACAATGAGCAGTTCTTC. Its protein is CAWSYGKFSYNEQFF.

The chain recombines TRBV7-9 with TRBJ1-2; D is possibly TRBD1 (6 bases). V was pared by 4 bases and J by 2 bases, with 11 bases between. The CDR3 totals 14 residues. Per the germline V gene, CDR1 is SEHNR and CDR2 is FQNEAQ (reference sequence). The CDR3 DNA sequence: TGTGCCAGCAGCTCCCCAGGGGCCAACTATGGCTACACCTTC. Translated: CASSSPGANYGYTF.

This chain connects TRBV10-3 to TRBJ2-7, with D maybe TRBD1 (6 bases). CDR3 length: 15 amino acids. The V gene lost 7 bases and the J gene lost 2 bases, with 18 bases spanning the gap. CDR1 and CDR2 (germline): ENHRY, SYGVKD. The chain's CDR3 is CAINANRDTTYEQYF. The CDR3 bases are TGTGCCATCAACGCGAACCGGGACACAACCTACGAGCAGTACTTC.

The chain couples TRBV3-1 (or the pseudogene TRBV3-2) to TRBJ2-7, with TRBD2 identical over 11 bases. The CDR3 is made up of 17 amino acids. Germline values: CDR1 LGHDT, CDR2 YNNKEL (reference sequence). The V segment lost 4 bases and the J segment 3 bases; nucleotides outside the gene matches: 11. CDR3 in amino acids: CASSPSFLAGGSYEQYF. The CDR3 nucleotides are TGTGCCAGCAGCCCGTCCTTTCTAGCGGGGGGAAGCTACGAGCAGTACTTC.

The CDR3 DNA reads as TGCAGTGCTAGTAACGAGAGAGAGACCCAGTACTTC. This sequence encodes CSASNERETQYF. This chain connects TRBV20-1 to TRBJ2-5; D is ambiguous. V was pared by 3 bases and J by 4 bases, with 9 bases between. CDR1 is DFQATT and CDR2 is SNEGSKA in the germline V gene (reference sequence). This CDR3 is built from 12 residues.

The rearrangement joins TRBV19 to TRBJ2-7; 8 bases fit TRBD1. This CDR3 is built from 15 residues. V trimming: 7 bases; J trimming: 3 bases; junction bases outside the gene matches: 11. Germline loops: CDR1 LNHDA, CDR2 SQIVND (reference sequence). CDR3 sequence: CASTIEGTGHYEQYF. CDR3 DNA: TGTGCCAGTACCATCGAGGGGACAGGACACTACGAGCAGTACTTC.

This rearrangement joins TRBV5-1 to TRBJ1-2; 7 nucleotides match TRBD1. The junction had 3 bases not matched to a gene; V was cut back by 0 bases and J by 4 bases. This CDR3 has 14 residues. Germline CDR1 and CDR2: SGHRS and YFSETQ. CDR3 DNA sequence: TGCGCCAGCAGCTTGGAGGGGGCGGGCTATGGCTACACCTTC. Protein sequence: CASSLEGAGYGYTF.

CDR3: CASTPPEGTQYF. The CDR3 DNA sequence: TGTGCCAGCACCCCCCCGGAGGGTACGCAGTATTTT. The V call is TRBV7-2, the J call TRBJ2-3, with a weak D call TRBD2 (6 bases). In germline, CDR1 is SGHTA, CDR2 FQGNSA. The CDR3 is 12 residues long. Between the trimmed V and J ends, which lost 7 bases and 8 bases, there was a span of 13 bases.

The chain joins TRBV5-4 to TRBJ2-3; weak D call: TRBD1 (5 bases). Germline CDR1 SGHNT, CDR2 YYREEE (reference sequence). This CDR3 is built from 14 residues. The V end was cut by 4 bases, the J end by 5 bases, with 14 bases between. CDR3 protein: CASSRAFQGDTQYF. CDR3 in DNA: TGTGCCAGCAGCCGGGCCTTTCAGGGAGATACGCAGTATTTT. Full variable domain (outside the CDR3, taken from reference TRBV5-4 and TRBJ2-3): ETGVTQSPTHLIKTRGQQVTLRCSSQSGHNTVSWYQQALGQGPQFIFQYYREEENGRGNFPPRFSGLQFPNYSSELNVNALELDDSALYLCASSRAFQGDTQYFGPGTRLTVL.

The rearrangement uses TRBV3-1 (or the pseudogene TRBV3-2) and TRBJ2-1, with 12 bases that match TRBD1. The CDR3 totals 18 residues. The J segment lost 6 bases and the V segment lost 0 bases, leaving 9 bases of the junction unmatched. Germline-derived CDR1 and CDR2 are LGHDT and YNNKEL (reference sequence). CDR3 in amino acids: CASSQDASGTGGCNEQFF. Here the CDR3 DNA reads TGTGCCAGCAGCCAAGACGCCTCCGGGACAGGGGGCTGCAATGAGCAGTTCTTC.

The rearrangement uses TRBV5-1 and TRBJ1-1; 7 nucleotides line up with TRBD1. CDR3 size: 15 residues. V shed 3 bases, J shed 0 bases, and the junction held 5 bases outside the gene matches. Germline V gene lookup returns CDR1 SGHRS and CDR2 YFSETQ. CDR3: CASSYTGTVNTEAFF. For the CDR3, the DNA is TGCGCCAGCAGCTATACCGGGACAGTGAACACTGAAGCTTTCTTT. Full variable domain (rest looked up from reference TRBV5-1 and TRBJ1-1): KAGVTQTPRYLIKTRGQQVTLSCSPISGHRSVSWYQQTPGQGLQFLFEYFSETQRNKGNFPGRFSGRQFSNSRSEMNVSTLELGDSALYLCASSYTGTVNTEAFFGQGTRLTVV.

On this clone: The identical CDR3 is also encoded by other nucleotide sequences in the sample. The rearrangement uses TRBV18 and TRBJ1-2; TRBD1 matches 8 bases. The CDR3 contains 13 residues. J gave up 3 bases and V 6 bases, and 3 bases lay outside the gene matches. CDR1 and CDR2 (germline): KGHSH, LQKENI. CDR3 in amino acids: CASSPDRDYGYTF. CDR3 nucleotide sequence: TGTGCCAGCTCTCCGGACAGGGACTATGGCTACACCTTC.

The chain joins TRBV5-4 to TRBJ2-5, with 8 nucleotides matching TRBD2. Looked up from germline, CDR1 is SGHNT and CDR2 is YYREEE (reference sequence). This CDR3 is built from 15 residues. J gave up 5 bases and V 3 bases, and 9 bases lay outside the gene matches. The CDR3 sequence: CASSSPGLVEETQYF. CDR3 nucleotides: TGTGCCAGCAGCTCGCCGGGACTAGTGGAGGAGACCCAGTACTTC.

The chain combines TRBV18 with TRBJ2-7; TRBD2 is a possible D gene (6 bases). The CDR3 totals 14 residues. V dropped 4 bases and J dropped 1 base, with 11 bases sitting between them. Germline CDR1 is KGHSH and CDR2 is LQKENI. The CDR3 sequence: CASSRDGGSYEQYF. The CDR3 bases are TGTGCCAGCTCACGGGACGGGGGTTCCTACGAGCAGTACTTC.

V is TRBV2 and J is TRBJ1-2; no definite D call. CDR3 size: 14 residues. The V gene's germline CDR1 is SNHLY and CDR2 FYNNEI. Trimming cost V 1 base and J 5 bases, with 11 bases left between them. This CDR3 reads CASSEGLGRYGYTF. The CDR3 nucleotides read TGTGCCAGCAGTGAAGGACTTGGCAGATATGGCTACACCTTC.

J is TRBJ1-4 and V is TRBV9; tentative D call: TRBD1 (6 bases). Germline lookup yields CDR1 SGDLS and CDR2 YYNGEE. Trimming removed 4 bases from V and 3 bases from J, with 10 bases in between. This CDR3 is 14 amino acids long. Here the CDR3 reads CASSTGPANEKLFF. As DNA, the CDR3 is TGTGCCAGCAGCACAGGGCCCGCTAATGAAAAACTGTTTTTT. Complete variable domain (other parts from reference TRBV9 and TRBJ1-4): DSGVTQTPKHLITATGQRVTLRCSPRSGDLSVYWYQQSLDQGLQFLIQYYNGEERAKGNILERFSAQQFPDLHSELNLSSLELGDSALYFCASSTGPANEKLFFGSGTQLSVL.

The chain recombines TRBV6-1 with TRBJ2-4; D is perhaps TRBD1 (6 bases). V was cut by 1 base and J by 6 bases, with 7 bases left in between. CDR1 and CDR2 (germline): MNHNS, SASEGT. The CDR3 is made up of 13 amino acids. The CDR3 DNA reads TGTGCCAGCAGTGAAGGAGGGGGAAACATTCAGTACTTC. Its translation: CASSEGGGNIQYF.

CDR3 sequence (DNA): TGCGCCAGCAGCCAAGAGGCGGGGACTTACTATGGCTACACCTTC. Its translation: CASSQEAGTYYGYTF. The gene calls are TRBV4-1 and TRBJ1-2; TRBD1 is a possible D gene (5 bases). V was pared by 0 bases and J by 3 bases, with 11 bases between. The germline V gene has CDR1 MGHRA and CDR2 YSYEKL. The CDR3 loop spans 15 amino acids.

The chain joins TRBV11-3 to TRBJ2-5; 8 positions agree with TRBD1. The CDR3 length is 17 residues. V was clipped by 0 bases and J by 4 bases; unmatched bases: 10. Germline V CDR1 and CDR2: SGHNT, YENEEA. The CDR3 bases are TGTGCCAGCAGCTTAGAGAGCTTTGGGACAGGAGGAGAGACCCAGTACTTC. Residues: CASSLESFGTGGETQYF.

This chain connects TRBV7-8 to TRBJ1-5, with unresolved D. The CDR3 sequence is 14 residues long. Germline V lookup: CDR1 SGHVS, CDR2 FQNEAQ. V gave up 2 bases and J gave up 0 bases, with 5 bases separating them. The CDR3 spells CASSLRSSNQPQHF. CDR3 nucleotide sequence: TGTGCCAGCAGCTTAAGGAGTAGCAATCAGCCCCAGCATTTT.

The chain couples TRBV2 to TRBJ2-5; 10 nucleotides match TRBD1. With V trimmed by 5 bases and J by 5 bases, 8 bases remained unmatched. Germline CDR1 is SNHLY and CDR2 is FYNNEI. This CDR3 spans 15 amino acids. The CDR3 DNA sequence: TGTGCCAGCAGTCCGGGACAGGGGACCCGCGAGACCCAGTACTTC. As protein: CASSPGQGTRETQYF. Based on the CDR3 plus reference TRBV2 and TRBJ2-5, the full variable domain is EPEVTQTPSHQVTQMGQEVILRCVPISNHLYFYWYRQILGQKVEFLVSFYNNEISEKSEIFDDQFSVERPDGSNFTLKIRSTKLEDSAMYFCASSPGQGTRETQYFGPGTRLLVL.

The chain has TRBV5-5 and TRBJ2-4, with a possible D match to TRBD2 (5 bases). V lost 2 bases, J lost 2 bases, and 8 bases lay in between. CDR3 length equals 14 residues. Germline V gene data show CDR1 as SGHKS and CDR2 as YYEKEE (reference sequence). This chain's CDR3 is CASSLTGTKNIQYF. CDR3 DNA sequence: TGTGCCAGCAGCTTAACGGGGACCAAAAACATTCAGTACTTC.